One sample yielded the 17 T cell receptor beta chains listed below, sequenced in a study of cytomegalovirus exposure and HLA in healthy donors (dated by TCRdb to about 2017). Library prep was done by the immunoSEQ multiplex PCR assay. The multiplex PCR relied on a mix of 60 forward primers for TCR Vbeta segments and 13 reverse primers for TCR Jbeta segments. TCRdb stores this immuneACCESS table with in-frame sequences only. Part of the clones is absent; in the studies checked, under half of the shortfall reflects unresolved V genes, and no reason is known for the rest. Recorded for this sample are 90,000 to 130,000 clones; under 85% of them occurred a single time. Around 5.9% of the sample rests with the top ten. The sequencing sample was made of PBMCs. The origin of the receptors is a man aged 25 to 45 in good health and CMV-seropositive.

This clone was recorded only once. The V call is TRBV4-3, the J call TRBJ2-1; TRBD2 matches 8 bases. The ends lost 0 bases at V and 2 bases at J; junction bases unmatched: 6. Per germline, CDR1 LGHNA and CDR2 YSLEER. The CDR3 runs 17 residues. This CDR3 is CASSQDSAGGPYNEQFF. CDR3 DNA: TGCGCCAGCAGCCAAGATTCGGCGGGGGGCCCCTACAATGAGCAGTTCTTC.

CDR3 in amino acids: CASSSRDREDYTF. For the CDR3, the DNA is TGTGCCAGCAGCTCCCGGGACAGGGAGGACTACACCTTC. The V and J genes are TRBV5-6 and TRBJ1-2; 9 nucleotides match TRBD1. The V gene's germline CDR1 is SGHDT and CDR2 YYEEEE. J lost 10 bases, V lost 3 bases, and 7 bases had no gene match. This CDR3 has 13 residues. The variable domain in full, with the rest retrieved from reference TRBV5-6 and TRBJ1-2, is DAGVTQSPTHLIKTRGQQVTLRCSPKSGHDTVSWYQQALGQGPQFIFQYYEEEERQRGNFPDRFSGHQFPNYSSELNVNALLLGDSALYLCASSSRDREDYTFGSGTRLTVV.

This chain joins TRBV5-8 and TRBJ1-2; 10 bases agree with TRBD1. Germline-derived CDR1 and CDR2 are SGHTS and YDEGEE. The CDR3 consists of 14 residues. Germline trimming cut 4 bases from V and 7 bases from J; bases unmatched to any gene: 7. Written as DNA, the CDR3 is TGTGCCAGCAGCCCAGCCGGGACAGGGGCTGGCTACACCTTC. Protein: CASSPAGTGAGYTF. The full variable domain, completed using reference TRBV5-8 and TRBJ1-2, is EAGVTQSPTHLIKTRGQQATLRCSPISGHTSVYWYQQALGLGLQFLLWYDEGEERNRGNFPPRFSGRQFPNYSSELNVNALELEDSALYLCASSPAGTGAGYTFGSGTRLTVV.

The gene calls are TRBV19 and TRBJ2-5, with 8 bases lining up with TRBD2. Germline V gene sequence: CDR1 LNHDA, CDR2 SQIVND (reference sequence). V shed 5 bases, J shed 4 bases, and the junction held 3 bases outside the gene matches. This CDR3 region has 13 residues. CDR3 in amino acids: CASSLTSGETQYF. CDR3 coding DNA: TGTGCCAGTAGTCTCACTAGCGGAGAGACCCAGTACTTC.

The CDR3 coding sequence is TGTGCCTGGAGTGCGAATTCACCCCTCCACTTT. As protein: CAWSANSPLHF. The genes are TRBV30 and TRBJ1-6; D is undetermined. The germline gives CDR1 GTSNPN, CDR2 SVGIG (reference sequence). Deletions cut 1 base from V and 7 bases from J, with 2 bases between. The CDR3 runs to 11 residues.

The chain joins TRBV15 to TRBJ1-1, with 8 bases that match TRBD1. Per the germline V gene, CDR1 is LNHNV and CDR2 is YYDKDF (reference sequence). V lost 1 base and J lost 2; bases outside the gene matches: 6. The CDR3 length is 16 residues. CDR3 coding DNA: TGTGCCACCAGCAGAGGGGGGACAGGATTAAACACTGAAGCTTTCTTT. This translates into CATSRGGTGLNTEAFF.

In its sample, this clone was seen once. This chain uses TRBV27 with TRBJ2-6, with 8 bases lining up with TRBD1. CDR3 length: 15 residues. The germline V gene has CDR1 MNHEY and CDR2 SMNVEV (reference sequence). Germline trimming cut 6 bases from V and 9 bases from J; bases unmatched to any gene: 10. This CDR3 is CASRSPRGPFNVLTF. The CDR3 coding sequence is TGTGCCAGCAGGAGTCCCAGGGGGCCTTTCAACGTCCTGACTTTC.

This sequence joins TRBV18 and TRBJ2-5; 8 bases agree with TRBD1. J gave up 4 bases and V 6 bases, and 7 bases lay outside the gene matches. In germline, CDR1 is KGHSH, CDR2 LQKENI. The CDR3 has 14 residues. As DNA, the CDR3 is TGTGCCAGCTCGCGCATTCAGGGGGCAGAGACCCAGTACTTC. The encoded protein is CASSRIQGAETQYF.

V usage is TRBV5-1 and J usage is TRBJ2-3, with 9 bases identical to TRBD1. The CDR3 spans 15 residues. CDR1 SGHRS and CDR2 YFSETQ come from the germline V gene. V was pared by 2 bases and J by 3 bases, with 4 bases of the junction left unmatched. The CDR3 DNA reads as TGCGCCAGCAGCTTCGAAGGGACAGGGACAGATACGCAGTATTTT. Amino acids: CASSFEGTGTDTQYF.

This chain's CDR3 is CASSSPGMNQPQHF. In DNA form, the CDR3 reads TGTGCCAGCAGCTCGCCAGGGATGAATCAGCCCCAGCATTTT. The genes are TRBV7-9 and TRBJ1-5, with a possible D match to TRBD1 (5 bases). The V gene's germline CDR1 is SEHNR and CDR2 FQNEAQ (reference sequence). V gave up 4 bases and J gave up 4 bases, with 11 bases separating them. This CDR3 has 14 residues. The whole variable domain, remainder taken from reference TRBV7-9 and TRBJ1-5, is DTGVSQNPRHKITKRGQNVTFRCDPISEHNRLYWYRQTLGQGPEFLTYFQNEAQLEKSRLLSDRFSAERPKGSFSTLEIQRTEQGDSAMYLCASSSPGMNQPQHFGDGTRLSIL.

The genes are TRBV18 and TRBJ1-4; no clear D gene. This CDR3 region has 13 residues. Germline values: CDR1 KGHSH, CDR2 LQKENI. V dropped 3 bases and J dropped 8 bases, with 10 bases sitting between them. CDR3 residues: CASSPTWREKLFF. CDR3 sequence (DNA): TGTGCCAGCTCACCCACCTGGAGGGAAAAACTGTTTTTT.

This chain links TRBV29-1 with TRBJ2-3, with 8 bases matching TRBD1. In germline, CDR1 is SQVTM, CDR2 ANQGSEA. Germline trimming cut 3 bases from V and 2 bases from J; bases unmatched to any gene: 13. The CDR3 runs 17 residues. The DNA of the CDR3 is TGCAGCGTTGAGGGGACAGGCCGTCTCGGTGACACAGATACGCAGTATTTT. Amino acid sequence: CSVEGTGRLGDTDTQYF.

This clone was detected a few times. V is TRBV6-5 and J is TRBJ1-1; 8 positions agree with TRBD1. The V segment lost 2 bases and the J segment 1 base; nucleotides outside the gene matches: 3. Germline assignment: CDR1 MNHEY and CDR2 SVGAGI. This CDR3 has 15 amino acids. The CDR3 region has the DNA TGTGCCAGCAGTTACACAGGGGGACAGAACACTGAAGCTTTCTTT. Translation: CASSYTGGQNTEAFF.

V is TRBV7-9 and J is TRBJ1-4, with TRBD1 matching 8 bases. The ends lost 5 bases at V and 8 bases at J; junction bases unmatched: 16. There are 17 residues in the CDR3. The germline gives CDR1 SEHNR, CDR2 FQNEAQ (reference sequence). CDR3 in DNA: TGTGCCAGCAGCCTGGCCGGACAGGGCCTCAAAAAAGAAAAACTGTTTTTT. Translated: CASSLAGQGLKKEKLFF. Full variable domain (remainder filled in from reference TRBV7-9 and TRBJ1-4): DTGVSQNPRHKITKRGQNVTFRCDPISEHNRLYWYRQTLGQGPEFLTYFQNEAQLEKSRLLSDRFSAERPKGSFSTLEIQRTEQGDSAMYLCASSLAGQGLKKEKLFFGSGTQLSVL.

V and J are TRBV27 and TRBJ1-2; the D gene is possibly TRBD1 (6 bases). Germline assignment: CDR1 MNHEY and CDR2 SMNVEV (reference sequence). Trimming took 3 bases from V and 4 from J, leaving 9 bases between them. The length of the CDR3 is 13 residues. CDR3 in amino acids: CASSFNRAYGYTF. The CDR3, as DNA: TGTGCCAGCAGTTTCAACAGGGCCTATGGCTACACCTTC.

This clone was detected a few times. The chain couples TRBV4-2 to TRBJ1-4; D might be TRBD1 (5 bases). The length of the CDR3 is 14 residues. V was clipped by 9 bases and J by 0 bases, with 11 bases between them. CDR1 and CDR2 (germline): LGHNA, YNFKEQ. In DNA, the CDR3 is TGTGCCAGTTCAGGGACTGCAACTAATGAAAAACTGTTTTTT. Translated: CASSGTATNEKLFF.

This chain connects TRBV11-3 to TRBJ1-3; no reliable D call. CDR3 size: 13 residues. Germline CDR1 reads SGHNT; CDR2 reads YENEEA. Trimming shortened V by 5 bases and J by 4 bases, and 9 bases separated the two germline ends. The chain's CDR3 is CASSESRGNTIYF. The CDR3 nucleotides are TGTGCCAGCAGCGAATCTCGGGGAAACACCATATATTTT.